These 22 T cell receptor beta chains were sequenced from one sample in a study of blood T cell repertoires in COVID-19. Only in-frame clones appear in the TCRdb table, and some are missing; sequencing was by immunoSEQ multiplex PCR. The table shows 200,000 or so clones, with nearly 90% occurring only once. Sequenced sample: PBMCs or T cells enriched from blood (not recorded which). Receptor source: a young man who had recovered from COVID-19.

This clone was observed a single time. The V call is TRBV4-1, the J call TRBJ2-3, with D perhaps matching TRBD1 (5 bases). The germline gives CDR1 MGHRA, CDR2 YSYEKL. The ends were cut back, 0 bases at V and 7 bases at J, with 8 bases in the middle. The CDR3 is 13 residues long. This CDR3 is CASSQDKGNTQYF. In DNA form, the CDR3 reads TGCGCCAGCAGCCAAGATAAGGGGAATACGCAGTATTTT.

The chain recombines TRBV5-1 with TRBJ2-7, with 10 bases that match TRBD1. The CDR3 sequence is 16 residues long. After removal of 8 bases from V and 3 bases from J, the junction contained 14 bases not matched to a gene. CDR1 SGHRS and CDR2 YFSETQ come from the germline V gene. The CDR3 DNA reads TGCGCCAGTTCACCCCGAGAGGGACAGGGGCGCTACGAGCAGTACTTC. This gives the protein CASSPREGQGRYEQYF.

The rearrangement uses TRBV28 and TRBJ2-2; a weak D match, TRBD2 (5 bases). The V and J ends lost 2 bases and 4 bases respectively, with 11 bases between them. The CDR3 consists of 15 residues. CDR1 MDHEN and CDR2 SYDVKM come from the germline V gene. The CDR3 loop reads CASSLASSGTGELFF. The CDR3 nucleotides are TGTGCCAGCAGTTTAGCTAGCTCAGGCACCGGGGAGCTGTTTTTT.

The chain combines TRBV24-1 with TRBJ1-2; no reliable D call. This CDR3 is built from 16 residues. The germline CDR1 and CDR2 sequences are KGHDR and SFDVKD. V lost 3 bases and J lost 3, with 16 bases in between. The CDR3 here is CATSDGSRRPYYGYTF. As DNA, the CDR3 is TGTGCCACCAGTGATGGCAGTCGGCGGCCTTACTATGGCTACACCTTC.

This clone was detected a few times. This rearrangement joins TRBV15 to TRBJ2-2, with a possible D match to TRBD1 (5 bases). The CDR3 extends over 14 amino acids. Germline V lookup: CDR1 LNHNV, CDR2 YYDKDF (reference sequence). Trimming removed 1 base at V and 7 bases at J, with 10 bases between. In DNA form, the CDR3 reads TGTGCCACCAGCAGAGTCCGACAGAGCGGGGAGCTGTTTTTT. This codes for CATSRVRQSGELFF.

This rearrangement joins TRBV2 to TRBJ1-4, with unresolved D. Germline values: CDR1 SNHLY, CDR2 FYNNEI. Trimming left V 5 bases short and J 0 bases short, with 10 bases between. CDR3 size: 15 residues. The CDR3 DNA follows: TGTGCCAGCAGTTATTCAGAGGCAACTAATGAAAAACTGTTTTTT. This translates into CASSYSEATNEKLFF.

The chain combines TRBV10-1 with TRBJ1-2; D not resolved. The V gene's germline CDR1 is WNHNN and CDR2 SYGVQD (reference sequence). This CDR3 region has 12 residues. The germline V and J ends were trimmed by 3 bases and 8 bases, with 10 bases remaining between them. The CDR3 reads CASSDTAEGYTF. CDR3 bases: TGCGCCAGCAGTGATACTGCGGAAGGCTACACCTTC.

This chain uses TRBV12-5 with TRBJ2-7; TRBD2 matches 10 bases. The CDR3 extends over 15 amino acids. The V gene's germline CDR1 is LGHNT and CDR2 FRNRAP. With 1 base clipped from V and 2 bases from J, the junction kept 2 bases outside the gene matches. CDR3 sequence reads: CASGLERGGTYEQYF. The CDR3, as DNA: TGTGCTAGTGGTTTGGAGCGGGGGGGAACCTACGAGCAGTACTTC.

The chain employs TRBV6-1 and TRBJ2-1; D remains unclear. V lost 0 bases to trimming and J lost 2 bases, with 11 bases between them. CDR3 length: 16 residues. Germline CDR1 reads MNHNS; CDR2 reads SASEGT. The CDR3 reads CASSEAGEFTYNEQFF. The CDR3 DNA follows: TGTGCCAGCAGTGAAGCTGGAGAGTTCACCTACAATGAGCAGTTCTTC.

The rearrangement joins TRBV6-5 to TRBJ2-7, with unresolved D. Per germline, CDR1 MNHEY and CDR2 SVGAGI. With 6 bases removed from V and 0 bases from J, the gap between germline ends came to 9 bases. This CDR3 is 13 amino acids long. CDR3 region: CASRPTSSYEQYF. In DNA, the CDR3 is TGTGCCAGCAGGCCCACAAGCTCCTACGAGCAGTACTTC.

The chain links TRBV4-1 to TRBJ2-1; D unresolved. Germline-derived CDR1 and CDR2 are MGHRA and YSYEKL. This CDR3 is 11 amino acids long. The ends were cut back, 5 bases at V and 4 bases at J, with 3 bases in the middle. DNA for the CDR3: TGCGCCAGCAGCTCGTACAATGAGCAGTTCTTC. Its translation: CASSSYNEQFF.

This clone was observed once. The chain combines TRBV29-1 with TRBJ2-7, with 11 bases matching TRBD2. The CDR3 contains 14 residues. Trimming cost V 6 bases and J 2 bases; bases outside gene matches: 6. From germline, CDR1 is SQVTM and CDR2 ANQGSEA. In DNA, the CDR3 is TGCAGCGTAGCCGGGACTAGCGGAACCTACGAGCAGTACTTC. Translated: CSVAGTSGTYEQYF.

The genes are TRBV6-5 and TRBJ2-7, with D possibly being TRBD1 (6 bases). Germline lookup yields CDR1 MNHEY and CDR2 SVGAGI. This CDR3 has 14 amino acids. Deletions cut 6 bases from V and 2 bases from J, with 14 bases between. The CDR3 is CASRRRQDPYEQYF. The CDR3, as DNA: TGTGCCAGCAGACGACGACAGGACCCCTACGAGCAGTACTTC.

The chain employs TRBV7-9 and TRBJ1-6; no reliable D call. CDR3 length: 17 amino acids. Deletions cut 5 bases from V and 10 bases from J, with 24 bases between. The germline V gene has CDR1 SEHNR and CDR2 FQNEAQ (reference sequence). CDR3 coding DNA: TGTGCCAGCAGCCGAGATTTGAGGAGGAGGGTTCGATCACCCCTCCACTTT. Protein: CASSRDLRRRVRSPLHF.

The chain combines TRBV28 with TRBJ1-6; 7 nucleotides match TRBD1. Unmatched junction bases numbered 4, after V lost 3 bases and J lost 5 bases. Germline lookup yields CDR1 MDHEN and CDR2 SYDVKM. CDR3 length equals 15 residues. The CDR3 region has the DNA TGTGCCAGCAGTTTGGGGACAGCCAATAATTCACCCCTCCACTTT. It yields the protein CASSLGTANNSPLHF.

CDR3: CASSLATLSGSEYEQYF. Here the CDR3 DNA reads TGTGCCAGCAGCTTAGCCACCTTGAGCGGGAGTGAATACGAGCAGTACTTC. V gene TRBV11-2 combines with J gene TRBJ2-7; 8 bases line up with TRBD2. The V segment lost 1 base and the J segment 4 bases; nucleotides outside the gene matches: 12. From germline, CDR1 is SGHAT and CDR2 FQNNGV. This CDR3 region has 17 residues.

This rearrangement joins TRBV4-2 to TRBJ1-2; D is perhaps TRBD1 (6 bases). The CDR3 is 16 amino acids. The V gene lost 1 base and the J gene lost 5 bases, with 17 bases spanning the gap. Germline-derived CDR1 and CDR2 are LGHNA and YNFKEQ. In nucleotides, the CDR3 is TGTGCCAGCAGCCAAGGGATCGGACAGACCGCATATGGCTACACCTTC. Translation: CASSQGIGQTAYGYTF.

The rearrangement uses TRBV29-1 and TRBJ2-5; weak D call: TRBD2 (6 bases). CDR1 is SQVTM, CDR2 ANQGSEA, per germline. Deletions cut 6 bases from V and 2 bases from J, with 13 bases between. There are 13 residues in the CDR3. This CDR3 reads CSVKRDLQETQYF. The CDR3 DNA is TGCAGCGTAAAGAGGGACTTACAAGAGACCCAGTACTTC. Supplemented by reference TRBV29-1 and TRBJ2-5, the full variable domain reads SAVISQKPSRDICQRGTSLTIQCQVDSQVTMMFWYRQQPGQSLTLIATANQGSEATYESGFVIDKFPISRPNLTFSTLTVSNMSPEDSSIYLCSVKRDLQETQYFGPGTRLLVL.

CDR3 sequence reads: CASSPGRIPAVTLWGQGYEQYF. The CDR3 nucleotides are TGTGCCAGCAGCCCAGGACGGATCCCCGCTGTAACATTGTGGGGACAGGGCTACGAGCAGTACTTC. V is TRBV7-8 and J is TRBJ2-7; 9 bases map to TRBD1. The CDR3 covers 22 residues. J was trimmed by 3 bases and V by 5 bases; bases with no gene match: 29. The V gene's germline CDR1 is SGHVS and CDR2 FQNEAQ.

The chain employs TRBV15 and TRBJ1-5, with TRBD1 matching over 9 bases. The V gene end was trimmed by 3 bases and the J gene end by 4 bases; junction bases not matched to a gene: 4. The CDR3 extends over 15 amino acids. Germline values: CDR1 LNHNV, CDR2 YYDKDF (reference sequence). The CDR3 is CATSSRTGVNQPQHF. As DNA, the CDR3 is TGTGCCACCAGCAGCAGGACAGGGGTAAATCAGCCCCAGCATTTT.

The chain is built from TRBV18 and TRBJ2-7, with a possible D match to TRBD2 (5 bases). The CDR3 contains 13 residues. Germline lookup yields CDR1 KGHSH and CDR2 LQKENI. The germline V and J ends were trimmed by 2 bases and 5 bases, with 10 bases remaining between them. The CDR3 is CASSPSAVHEQYF. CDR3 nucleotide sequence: TGTGCCAGCTCACCATCAGCGGTCCACGAGCAGTACTTC. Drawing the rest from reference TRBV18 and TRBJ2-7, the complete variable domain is NAGVMQNPRHLVRRRGQEARLRCSPMKGHSHVYWYRQLPEEGLKFMVYLQKENIIDESGMPKERFSAEFPKEGPSILRIQQVVRGDSAAYFCASSPSAVHEQYFGPGTRLTVT.

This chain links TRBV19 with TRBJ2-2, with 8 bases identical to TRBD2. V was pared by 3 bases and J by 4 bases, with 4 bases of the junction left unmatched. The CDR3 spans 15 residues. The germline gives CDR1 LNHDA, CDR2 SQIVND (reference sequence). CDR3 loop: CASSIRGRPTGELFF. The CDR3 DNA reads TGTGCCAGTAGTATTCGCGGGAGGCCCACCGGGGAGCTGTTTTTT. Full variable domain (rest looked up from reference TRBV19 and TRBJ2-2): DGGITQSPKYLFRKEGQNVTLSCEQNLNHDAMYWYRQDPGQGLRLIYYSQIVNDFQKGDIAEGYSVSREKKESFPLTVTSAQKNPTAFYLCASSIRGRPTGELFFGEGSRLTVL.